A single T cell receptor beta chain is shown here with its context. The data originate from a study of blood T cell repertoires in COVID-19. Looking at the study overall: Researchers got acute and convalescent COVID-19 samples from the United States, Italy and Spain. Sources were T cells, B-cell-depleted T cells, or PBMCs; the material itself was cDNA or gDNA.

Sequenced by immunoSEQ multiplex PCR; TCRdb stores in-frame clones only, minus some. This repertoire shows roughly 190,000 clones, roughly 80% found once; its top ten account for roughly 8%. Per germline, CDR1 SGHVS and CDR2 FQNEAQ. This CDR3 spans 16 amino acids. V dropped 1 base and J dropped 0; count of bases not matched to a gene: 3. The receptor was derived from a woman aged 60 to 75 with COVID-19, enrolled during active disease. The chain recombines TRBV7-8 with TRBJ1-5; TRBD1 agrees at 7 bases. The sequencing sample was made of peripheral blood. CDR3 coding DNA: TGTGCCAGCAGCTTAGACGGACAGGCTAGCAATCAGCCCCAGCATTTT. Translation: CASSLDGQASNQPQHF.